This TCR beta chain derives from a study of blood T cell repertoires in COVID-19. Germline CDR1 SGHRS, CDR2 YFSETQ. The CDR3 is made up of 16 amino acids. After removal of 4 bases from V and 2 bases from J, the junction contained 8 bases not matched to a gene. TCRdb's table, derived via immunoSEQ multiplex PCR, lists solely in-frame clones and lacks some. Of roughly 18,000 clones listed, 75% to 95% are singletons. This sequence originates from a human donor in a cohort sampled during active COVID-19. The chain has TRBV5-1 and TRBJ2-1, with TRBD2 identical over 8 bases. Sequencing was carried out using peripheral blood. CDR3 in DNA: TGCGCCAGCAGCCTGACTAGCGTCAGGCCCTACAATGAGCAGTTCTTC. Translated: CASSLTSVRPYNEQFF.